This T cell receptor beta chain was recorded in a study of regulatory T cells in long-lasting Graves disease. Points from the study as a whole: Accuracy was possibly reduced by small sample size.

The sample's time point: newly diagnosed GD, antithyroid drugs for less than 3 months. Extracted RNA from PBMCs served as the source of the TCR library. Ten or more counts support this clonotype. Its antigen is as yet unknown. Trimming removed 8 bases from V and 2 bases from J; junction bases left unmatched: 6. This CDR3 is 13 amino acids long. Germline CDR1 and CDR2: MNHNS and SASEGT. The TCR beta library used iRepertoire HTBI primers with Arm-PCR amplification of CDR3. MiXCR, applied by TCRdb to the multiplex PCR reads, yields one record per CDR3 protein. The profile shows about 220,000 distinct CDR3 sequences, roughly a fifth of them singletons. These data are also associated with another study on T cells in Graves' hyperthyroidism and ophthalmopathy. That study reports: In the blood, most expanded thyroid clonotypes above 0.001 appeared as well.

The chain is built from TRBV6-1 and TRBJ2-7; 7 nucleotides align to TRBD1. The specimen comprised peripheral blood mononuclear cells (PBMCs), sampled at new diagnosis, from a patient treated with antithyroid drugs. The TCR sequence derives from a young woman with Graves disease. The CDR3 sequence: CASHDRVTYEQYF. The CDR3 bases are TGTGCCAGCCATGACAGGGTAACCTACGAGCAGTACTTC.